These 7 T cell receptor beta chains share one sample of origin, sequenced in a study of T cell clonality in common variable immunodeficiency. Sequencing was performed with immunoSEQ multiplex PCR; in TCRdb, only in-frame clones are kept and a portion is missing. The sample offers more than 45,000 clones and no singletons, the top ten holding about 6%. Sequenced sample: peripheral blood mononuclear cells. These receptors were obtained from a person aged 18 to 70 in good health.

This clone appeared a few times. The read falls 3 residues short of the CDR3 end, and the missing part is taken from the germline J gene. V usage is TRBV20-1 and J usage is TRBJ1-4; D unclear. Germline CDR1 reads DFQATT; CDR2 reads SNEGSKA (reference sequence). The CDR3 extends over 15 amino acids. The CDR3 reads CSANPLTLSSSPLFF. The covered CDR3 bases are TGCAGTGCGAACCCCCTGACACTTTCAAGTTCACCA.

This clone was counted ten times or more. From the germline J gene comes the end of the CDR3, since the read stops 3 residues before it. V is TRBV15 and J is TRBJ2-5; TRBD1 aligns across 11 bases. Germline loops: CDR1 LNHNV, CDR2 YYDKDF (reference sequence). The CDR3 has 15 residues. Losses at the gene ends were 3 bases for V and 5 bases for J; bases not matched to a gene: 5. CDR3 DNA, as far as it was read: TGTGCCACCAGCAGTGGACAGGGGGCGCGGGAGACC. Amino acid sequence: CATSSGQGARET. The whole CDR3 sequence is CATSSGQGARETQYF.

In its sample, this clone was seen many times. The read ends 3 residues shy of where the CDR3 ends; the end is completed using the germline J gene. The V and J genes are TRBV5-1 and TRBJ2-7, with TRBD1 matching 12 bases. Per the germline V gene, CDR1 is SGHRS and CDR2 is YFSETQ. CDR3 size: 15 residues. The V gene end was trimmed by 5 bases and the J gene end by 5 bases; junction bases not matched to a gene: 8. Incomplete CDR3 DNA: TGCGCCAGCAGGTCCCCCGGGACAGGGGGCGACGAG. Its translation: CASRSPGTGGDE. The whole CDR3 sequence is CASRSPGTGGDEQYF.

This clone was picked up many times. The read halts 3 residues ahead of the CDR3 end, with the missing end drawn from the germline J gene. This chain connects TRBV6-2 or TRBV6-3 to TRBJ1-2, with 10 bases aligning to TRBD1. This CDR3 is 14 amino acids long. CDR1 and CDR2 from the germline V gene are MNHEY and SVGEGT. CDR3 residues: CASSYSGQGRGYTF. The CDR3 bases that were read are TGTGCCAGCAGTTACTCGGGACAGGGGCGAGGC.

This clone was detected ten times or more. The sample holds other DNA sequences that translate to the same CDR3. The part of the CDR3 DNA that was read is TGTGCCAGCTCACCAGGGAACGCGGGGCTATGGGCTGGAAACACC. Amino acid sequence: CASSPGNAGLWAGNT. In full, the CDR3 is CASSPGNAGLWAGNTIYF. This sequence joins TRBV18 and TRBJ1-3; D might be TRBD1 (5 bases). The CDR3 end is not reached by the read, which stops 3 residues before it; the germline J gene fills it in. Per germline, CDR1 KGHSH and CDR2 LQKENI. With 2 bases removed from V and 2 bases from J, the gap between germline ends came to 19 bases. This CDR3 spans 18 amino acids.

This clone was detected many times. The read terminates 3 residues ahead of where the CDR3 ends, so the germline J gene completes it. This chain connects TRBV7-8 to TRBJ2-7, with 9 bases identical to TRBD1. Germline V CDR1 and CDR2: SGHVS, FQNEAQ. The CDR3 consists of 13 residues. V lost 4 bases and J lost 2; bases outside the gene matches: 0. Partial CDR3 DNA: TGTGCCAGCAGCTGGGACAGGGCCTACGAG. It specifies CASSWDRAYE. The complete CDR3 reads CASSWDRAYEQYF.

This clone was observed at least ten times. The observed sequence ends 3 residues before the CDR3 terminus, with the missing tail filled in from the germline J gene. J is TRBJ2-1 and V is TRBV7-8; 8 positions agree with TRBD2. Germline trimming cut 5 bases from V and 1 base from J; bases unmatched to any gene: 7. The CDR3 sequence is 16 residues long. Germline CDR1 is SGHVS and CDR2 is FQNEAQ. Incomplete CDR3 DNA: TGTGCCAGCAGCCGAAGTACGGGGGGGTCCTACAATGAG. It encodes CASSRSTGGSYNE. The entire CDR3 reads CASSRSTGGSYNEQFF.